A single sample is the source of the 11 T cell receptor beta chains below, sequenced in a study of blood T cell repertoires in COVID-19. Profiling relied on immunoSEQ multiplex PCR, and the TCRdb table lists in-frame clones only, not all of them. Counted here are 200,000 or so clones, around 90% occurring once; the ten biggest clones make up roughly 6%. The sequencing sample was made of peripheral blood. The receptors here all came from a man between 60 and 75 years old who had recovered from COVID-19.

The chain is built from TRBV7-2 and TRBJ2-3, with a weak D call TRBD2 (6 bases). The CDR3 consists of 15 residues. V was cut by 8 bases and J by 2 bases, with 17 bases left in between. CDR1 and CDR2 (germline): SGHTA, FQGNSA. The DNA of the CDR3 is TGTGCCAGCGGGTTACTAGCTCACCCCACAGATACGCAGTATTTT. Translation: CASGLLAHPTDTQYF.

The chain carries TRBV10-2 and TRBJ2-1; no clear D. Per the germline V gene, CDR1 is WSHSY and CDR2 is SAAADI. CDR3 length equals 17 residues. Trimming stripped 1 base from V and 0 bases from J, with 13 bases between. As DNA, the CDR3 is TGCGCCAGCAGTGAGTGGCGTACCGCTAGCTCCTACAATGAGCAGTTCTTC. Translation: CASSEWRTASSYNEQFF.

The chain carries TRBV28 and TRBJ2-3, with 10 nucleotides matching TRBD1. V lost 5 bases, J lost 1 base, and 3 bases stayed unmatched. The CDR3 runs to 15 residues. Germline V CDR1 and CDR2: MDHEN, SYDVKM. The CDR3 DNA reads TGTGCCAGCAGTAGACAGGGGGCTGGCACAGATACGCAGTATTTT. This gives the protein CASSRQGAGTDTQYF. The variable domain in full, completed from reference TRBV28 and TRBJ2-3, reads DVKVTQSSRYLVKRTGEKVFLECVQDMDHENMFWYRQDPGLGLRLIYFSYDVKMKEKGDIPEGYSVSREKKERFSLILESASTNQTSMYLCASSRQGAGTDTQYFGPGTRLTVL.

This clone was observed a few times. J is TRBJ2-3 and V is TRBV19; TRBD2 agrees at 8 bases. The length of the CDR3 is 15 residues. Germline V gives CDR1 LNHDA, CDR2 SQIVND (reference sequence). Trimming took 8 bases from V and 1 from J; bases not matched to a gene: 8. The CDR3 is CASGSLTSGTDTQYF. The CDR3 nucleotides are TGTGCCAGTGGGAGCCTGACTAGCGGCACAGATACGCAGTATTTT. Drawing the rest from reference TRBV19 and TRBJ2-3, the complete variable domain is DGGITQSPKYLFRKEGQNVTLSCEQNLNHDAMYWYRQDPGQGLRLIYYSQIVNDFQKGDIAEGYSVSREKKESFPLTVTSAQKNPTAFYLCASGSLTSGTDTQYFGPGTRLTVL.

CDR3 region: CASSPGQTYGYTF. The CDR3 nucleotides are TGTGCCAGCAGCCCTGGACAGACCTATGGCTACACCTTC. V is TRBV27 and J is TRBJ1-2; TRBD1 is a possible D gene (6 bases). The CDR3 has 13 residues. CDR1 MNHEY and CDR2 SMNVEV come from the germline V gene (reference sequence). Trimming pared 6 bases from V and 4 bases from J, leaving 12 bases between.

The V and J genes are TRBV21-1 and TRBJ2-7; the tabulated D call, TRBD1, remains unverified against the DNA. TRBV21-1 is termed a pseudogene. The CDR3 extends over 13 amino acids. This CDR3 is CASHRDRVYEQYF. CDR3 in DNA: TGTGCCAGCCACCGGGACAGGGTCTACGAGCAGTACTTC.

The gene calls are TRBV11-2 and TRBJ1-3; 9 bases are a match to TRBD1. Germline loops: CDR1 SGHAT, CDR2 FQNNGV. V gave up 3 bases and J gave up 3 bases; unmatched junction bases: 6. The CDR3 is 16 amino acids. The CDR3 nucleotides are TGTGCCAGCAGCTTTACAGGGGGCGCCGATGGAAACACCATATATTTT. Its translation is CASSFTGGADGNTIYF.

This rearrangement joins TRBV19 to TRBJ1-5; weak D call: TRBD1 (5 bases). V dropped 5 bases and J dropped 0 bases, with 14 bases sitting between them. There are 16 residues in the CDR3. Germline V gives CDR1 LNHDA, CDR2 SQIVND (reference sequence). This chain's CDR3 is CASSVTGKSSNQPQHF. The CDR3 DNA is TGTGCCAGTAGTGTAACAGGAAAAAGTAGCAATCAGCCCCAGCATTTT.

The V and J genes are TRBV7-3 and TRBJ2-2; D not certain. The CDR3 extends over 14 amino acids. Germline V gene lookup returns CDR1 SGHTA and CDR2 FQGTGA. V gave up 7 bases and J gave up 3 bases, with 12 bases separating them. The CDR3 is CASTPTGYTGELFF. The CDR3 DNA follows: TGTGCCAGCACCCCAACCGGGTACACCGGGGAGCTGTTTTTT.

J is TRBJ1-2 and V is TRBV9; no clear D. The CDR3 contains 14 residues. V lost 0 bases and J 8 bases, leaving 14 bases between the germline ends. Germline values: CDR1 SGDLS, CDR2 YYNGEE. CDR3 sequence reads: CASSVAEGSSGYTF. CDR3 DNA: TGTGCCAGCAGCGTAGCGGAGGGATCCTCCGGCTACACCTTC.

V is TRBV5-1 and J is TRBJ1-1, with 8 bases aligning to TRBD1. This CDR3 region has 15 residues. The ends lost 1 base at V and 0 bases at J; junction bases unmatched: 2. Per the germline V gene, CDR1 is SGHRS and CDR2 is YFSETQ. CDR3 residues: CASSLLGQVNTEAFF. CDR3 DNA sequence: TGCGCCAGCAGCTTGTTGGGACAGGTGAACACTGAAGCTTTCTTT. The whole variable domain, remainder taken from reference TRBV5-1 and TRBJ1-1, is KAGVTQTPRYLIKTRGQQVTLSCSPISGHRSVSWYQQTPGQGLQFLFEYFSETQRNKGNFPGRFSGRQFSNSRSEMNVSTLELGDSALYLCASSLLGQVNTEAFFGQGTRLTVV.